Following are 6 T cell receptor beta chains from one sample sequenced in a study of glioma-infiltrating T cells. The iRepertoire nested amplicon-rescue multiplex PCR amplified TCR alpha and beta CDR3s from RNA. Each CDR3 protein is one row after TCRdb ran MiXCR on the multiplex PCR reads. The data show 160,000 or so distinct CDR3 sequences, approximately 40% seen once. The sample was glioma tissue, nonneoplastic brain tissue, or PBMCs (not recorded which). All receptors derive from a human donor with low-grade glioma or glioblastoma, undergoing nonglioma brain surgery, or in good health (not recorded which).

With respect to this clonotype: A single base separates this from a much larger clone, so it may be a read error. The chain has TRBV7-2 and TRBJ1-5; D possibly corresponds to TRBD1 (5 bases). The CDR3 contains 15 residues. Germline CDR1 SGHTA, CDR2 FQGNSA. Trimming shortened V by 2 bases and J by 3 bases, and 11 bases separated the two germline ends. The CDR3 sequence is CASSLLKGYNQPQHF. CDR3 sequence (DNA): TGTGCCAGCAGCTTATTAAAGGGGTACAATCAGCCCCAGCATTTT.

This clonotype has only a few counts. The rearrangement links TRBV19 to TRBJ1-1; TRBD1 might be the D (6 bases). The germline gives CDR1 LNHDA, CDR2 SQIVND (reference sequence). CDR3 length: 14 residues. V was cut by 6 bases and J by 0 bases, with 11 bases left in between. DNA of the CDR3: TGTGCCAGTAGAGAACAGGGTTTGAACACTGAAGCTTTCTTT. It encodes CASREQGLNTEAFF.

This clonotype was recorded many times. The V gene is TRBV27, the J gene TRBJ1-5; D not certain. V was trimmed by 3 bases and J by 10 bases, leaving 13 bases between them. Per germline, CDR1 MNHEY and CDR2 SMNVEV (reference sequence). The CDR3 totals 13 residues. CDR3 loop: CASSFPPFSPQHF. The CDR3 DNA is TGTGCCAGCAGTTTTCCCCCTTTTTCTCCCCAGCATTTT.

CDR3 nucleotide sequence: TGCGCCAGCAGCTTGGGCCCGGGGAACTATGGCTACACCTTC. This gives the protein CASSLGPGNYGYTF. The genes are TRBV5-1 and TRBJ1-2; no definite D call. From germline, CDR1 is SGHRS and CDR2 YFSETQ. With 0 bases removed from V and 2 bases from J, the gap between germline ends came to 8 bases. This CDR3 region has 14 residues.

The chain carries TRBV10-3 and TRBJ2-1; TRBD2 matches at 10 bases. The germline CDR1 and CDR2 sequences are ENHRY and SYGVKD. The CDR3 is made up of 15 amino acids. V trimming: 10 bases; J trimming: 12 bases; junction bases outside the gene matches: 18. The CDR3: CATSGRPSGSDGQFF. In DNA form, the CDR3 reads TGTGCCACCTCCGGGCGCCCTAGCGGGAGCGATGGGCAGTTCTTC.

A remark on this clonotype: A much larger clone sits a single nucleotide away, making a read error possible. The chain employs TRBV24-1 and TRBJ1-5, with a weak D call TRBD1 (5 bases). The CDR3 runs to 13 residues. Germline CDR1 reads KGHDR; CDR2 reads SFDVKD. CDR3 bases: TGTGCCACCGAGGGGAATAGCAATCAGCCCAAGCATTTT. Translating it yields CATEGNSNQPKHF.